This T cell receptor beta chain was identified in a study of cytomegalovirus exposure and HLA in healthy donors. Study-level points and caveats: Most TCR sequences were seen very rarely across donors, but some public TCRs occurred in many. There were under 200 TCR beta chains listed as cytomegalovirus-associated. There were a few CMV-associated chains whose specificity for CMV antigens was confirmed in vitro.

The CDR3 runs to 13 residues. V was trimmed by 2 bases and J by 5 bases, leaving 11 bases between them. Germline CDR1 is GTSNPN and CDR2 is SVGIG (reference sequence). The donors were in the approximately 130-subject validation cohort, distinct from the approximately 670-subject first cohort. Turning to this clone: Its antigen is not known.

Produced via immunoSEQ multiplex PCR; TCRdb's table is partial and in-frame only. This table has around 140,000 clones, about 91% appearing once. The source is a man between 18 and 35 years old in good health and CMV-seropositive. This chain joins TRBV30 and TRBJ2-3, with D tentatively TRBD2 (6 bases). Source material: PBMCs. The CDR3 reads CAWSRGLKDTQYF. The CDR3 coding sequence is TGTGCCTGGAGTAGGGGACTTAAAGATACGCAGTATTTT.